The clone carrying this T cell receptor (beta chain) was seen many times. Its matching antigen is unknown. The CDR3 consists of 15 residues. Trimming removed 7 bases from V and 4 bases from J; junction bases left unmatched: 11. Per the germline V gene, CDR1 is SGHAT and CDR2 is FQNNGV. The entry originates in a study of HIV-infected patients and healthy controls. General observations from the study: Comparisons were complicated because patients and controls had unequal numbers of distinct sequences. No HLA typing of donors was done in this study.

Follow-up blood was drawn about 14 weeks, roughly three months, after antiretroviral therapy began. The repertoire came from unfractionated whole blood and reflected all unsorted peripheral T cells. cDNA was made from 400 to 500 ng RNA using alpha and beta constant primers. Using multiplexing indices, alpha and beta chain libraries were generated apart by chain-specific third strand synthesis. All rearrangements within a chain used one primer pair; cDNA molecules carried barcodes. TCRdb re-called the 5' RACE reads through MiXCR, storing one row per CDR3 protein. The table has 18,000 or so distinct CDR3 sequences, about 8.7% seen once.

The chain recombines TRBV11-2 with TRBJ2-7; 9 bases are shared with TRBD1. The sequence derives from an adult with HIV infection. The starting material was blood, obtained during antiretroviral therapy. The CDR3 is CASKNLWDRAYEQYF. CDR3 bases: TGTGCCAGCAAAAACCTCTGGGACAGGGCTTACGAGCAGTACTTC.